The 30 T cell receptor beta chains listed next were all sequenced from one sample in a study of Ad26.COV2.S vaccination and SARS-CoV-2 variants (dated by TCRdb to the early 2020s). Libraries were made using the immunoSEQ multiplex PCR assay. Imported from immuneACCESS, the table was reduced by TCRdb to in-frame sequences with V and J called. These copies leave out some clones; in studies compared against another copy, an unresolved V gene accounts for under half, and the cause of the remainder is not known. The sample table holds some 270,000 clones, of which roughly 89% were seen once. Roughly 3% of the sample is in the top ten clones. According to the study, the label for this sample's treatment or condition signals: some 19 received Ad26.COV2.S at low or high dose, single or two shots; 5 received placebo; per-sample allocation not given. For vaccine and placebo recipients, repertoires were sequenced using samples collected on day 63 after the first injection.

Sequencing was performed on peripheral blood, taken in a trial of Ad26.COV2.S vaccine versus placebo. The receptors originated from a person between 18 and 59 years old who received the Ad26.COV2.S COVID-19 vaccine or a placebo.

This rearrangement joins TRBV4-3 to TRBJ1-3; D is undetermined. The CDR3 has 16 residues. V was clipped by 0 bases and J by 0 bases, with 9 bases between them. Germline V gives CDR1 LGHNA, CDR2 YSLEER. CDR3 region: CASSQEVAGSGNTIYF. DNA of the CDR3: TGCGCCAGCAGCCAAGAAGTGGCGGGCTCTGGAAACACCATATATTTT.

This chain uses TRBV19 with TRBJ2-4, with TRBD2 matching over 10 bases. CDR1 is LNHDA, CDR2 SQIVND, per germline (reference sequence). The trim removed 4 bases at V and 1 base at J, leaving 7 bases unmatched. This CDR3 region has 17 residues. CDR3 residues: CASSRSSGSSAKNIQYF. The CDR3 region has the DNA TGTGCCAGTAGTAGGTCTAGCGGGAGTAGCGCCAAAAACATTCAGTACTTC.

The chain carries TRBV4-3 and TRBJ2-1; possibly TRBD2 for D (5 bases). Trimming removed 0 bases from V and 4 bases from J, with 10 bases in between. Germline CDR1 and CDR2: LGHNA and YSLEER. This CDR3 contains 15 residues. As DNA, the CDR3 is TGCGCCAGCAGCCAAGAAACGGGGAAGTACAATGAGCAGTTCTTC. As protein: CASSQETGKYNEQFF.

This chain uses TRBV27 with TRBJ2-1, with D hard to call. Germline assignment: CDR1 MNHEY and CDR2 SMNVEV (reference sequence). Between the trimmed V and J ends, which lost 2 bases and 1 base, there was a span of 9 bases. There are 15 residues in the CDR3. As DNA, the CDR3 is TGTGCCAGCAGTTTAGGGGTGGGTTCCTACAATGAGCAGTTCTTC. Protein: CASSLGVGSYNEQFF.

The chain carries TRBV2 and TRBJ2-7; D is possibly TRBD1 (5 bases). V lost 8 bases to trimming and J lost 0 bases, with 26 bases between them. CDR3 length equals 18 residues. Per the germline V gene, CDR1 is SNHLY and CDR2 is FYNNEI. CDR3 DNA sequence: TGTGCCAGCCCACTATCGATTATTAGGACACGCAGCTCCTACGAGCAGTACGTC. It codes for CASPLSIIRTRSSYEQYV.

A single count supports this clone. The chain carries TRBV6-5 and TRBJ2-2, with TRBD2 matching over 7 bases. With V trimmed by 6 bases and J by 6 bases, 10 bases remained unmatched. Germline V gene lookup returns CDR1 MNHEY and CDR2 SVGAGI. This CDR3 region has 15 residues. In DNA, the CDR3 is TGTGCCAGCAGGGGCTTCGGACGGGGGGCCGGGGAGCTGTTTTTT. This codes for CASRGFGRGAGELFF.

The chain uses TRBV7-2 and TRBJ2-7; D possibly uses TRBD1 or TRBD2 (6 bases each). The ends were cut back, 2 bases at V and 6 bases at J, with 17 bases in the middle. Germline V lookup: CDR1 SGHTA, CDR2 FQGNSA. This CDR3 contains 15 residues. Written as DNA, the CDR3 is TGTGCCAGCAGCTTAAGAAGAGTGGGGGGCCCCGAGCAGTACTTC. Translating gives CASSLRRVGGPEQYF.

The chain employs TRBV18 and TRBJ1-6; the D is unclear. CDR1 and CDR2 (germline): KGHSH, LQKENI. V was clipped by 9 bases and J by 7 bases, with 19 bases between them. The CDR3 covers 15 residues. The CDR3 region has the DNA TGTGCCAGTCGCCGCGGGCAGAACTCGAATTCACCCCTCCACTTT. It yields the protein CASRRGQNSNSPLHF. The whole variable domain, filled in from reference TRBV18 and TRBJ1-6, reads NAGVMQNPRHLVRRRGQEARLRCSPMKGHSHVYWYRQLPEEGLKFMVYLQKENIIDESGMPKERFSAEFPKEGPSILRIQQVVRGDSAAYFCASRRGQNSNSPLHFGNGTRLTVT.

This rearrangement joins TRBV6-1 to TRBJ2-7, with D hard to call. Trimming pared 7 bases from V and 7 bases from J, leaving 11 bases between. From germline, CDR1 is MNHNS and CDR2 SASEGT. The CDR3 has 11 amino acids. In DNA, the CDR3 is TGTGCCAGCACCTCTAGGAGAGAGCAGTACTTC. Translation: CASTSRREQYF.

This clone was observed a handful of times. The chain has TRBV5-6 and TRBJ1-1; D unclear. V was cut by 6 bases and J by 3 bases, with 18 bases left in between. CDR3 length: 15 amino acids. Germline assignment: CDR1 SGHDT and CDR2 YYEEEE. CDR3 residues: CASTLGYSTDTEAFF. The CDR3 nucleotides are TGTGCCAGCACCCTTGGGTACAGCACGGACACTGAAGCTTTCTTT.

The chain employs TRBV6-5 and TRBJ2-5; D is perhaps TRBD1 (6 bases). This CDR3 has 14 amino acids. Trimming shortened V by 2 bases and J by 5 bases, and 12 bases separated the two germline ends. Germline lookup yields CDR1 MNHEY and CDR2 SVGAGI. The CDR3 sequence is CASSYGRRGETQYF. The CDR3 DNA reads as TGTGCCAGCAGTTACGGGCGCAGGGGCGAGACCCAGTACTTC.

About this clone: The junction differs from germline at one of its ends, possibly a read error. The chain links TRBV7-7 to TRBJ2-5; 7 nucleotides line up with TRBD2. The CDR3 is 15 amino acids. CDR1 and CDR2 from the germline V gene are SSHAT and FNYEAQ (reference sequence). CDR3 nucleotide sequence: TGTGCTAGCAGCTTAGGGGACTACAAGGGAGAGACCCAGTACTTC. Protein: CASSLGDYKGETQYF.

The chain combines TRBV29-1 with TRBJ2-2, with TRBD2 matching over 12 bases. Germline loops: CDR1 SQVTM, CDR2 ANQGSEA. The J segment lost 0 bases and the V segment lost 0 bases, leaving 11 bases of the junction unmatched. The CDR3 is 20 amino acids. The CDR3: CSVEDPRRLAGGSNTGELFF. CDR3 bases: TGCAGCGTTGAAGATCCTCGGCGGCTAGCGGGAGGGTCGAACACCGGGGAGCTGTTTTTT.

This clone has a single count. This rearrangement joins TRBV4-3 to TRBJ2-1; D possibly corresponds to TRBD1 (6 bases). From germline, CDR1 is LGHNA and CDR2 YSLEER. V shed 4 bases and J shed 0 bases, with 28 bases lying between them. The CDR3 runs 21 residues. The CDR3 here is CASSPQDLPGAVGGSYNEQFF. The CDR3 coding sequence is TGCGCCAGCAGCCCCCAGGACCTCCCCGGGGCGGTAGGGGGCTCCTACAATGAGCAGTTCTTC.

V usage is TRBV6-1 and J usage is TRBJ1-5, with TRBD1 matching 7 bases. Germline V lookup: CDR1 MNHNS, CDR2 SASEGT. This CDR3 is built from 18 residues. V was clipped by 4 bases and J by 0 bases; unmatched bases: 12. For the CDR3, the DNA is TGTGCCAGCAGTGTCCGGGACAGCCCAGATCTTAGCAATCAGCCCCAGCATTTT. It is translated as CASSVRDSPDLSNQPQHF.

The rearrangement uses TRBV27 and TRBJ2-2, with D hard to call. There are 12 residues in the CDR3. With 3 bases removed from V and 8 bases from J, the gap between germline ends came to 7 bases. Germline CDR1 and CDR2: MNHEY and SMNVEV (reference sequence). The CDR3 DNA reads as TGTGCCAGCAGTTTCCCTTCGGGGGAGCTGTTTTTT. Its protein is CASSFPSGELFF.

This clone was detected only once. The CDR3 region has the DNA TGTGCTAGTGGTTTGTTCTCAATACGTGAAGGGTACGGCTCACCCCTCCACTTT. Translated: CASGLFSIREGYGSPLHF. The chain links TRBV12-5 to TRBJ1-6; no reliable D call. The ends were cut back, 2 bases at V and 10 bases at J, with 24 bases in the middle. The CDR3 is 18 amino acids. The germline CDR1 and CDR2 sequences are LGHNT and FRNRAP. Complete variable domain (other parts from reference TRBV12-5 and TRBJ1-6): DARVTQTPRHKVTEMGQEVTMRCQPILGHNTVFWYRQTMMQGLELLAYFRNRAPLDDSGMPKDRFSAEMPDATLATLKIQPSEPRDSAVYFCASGLFSIREGYGSPLHFGNGTRLTVT.

The CDR3, as DNA: TGTGCCAGCTCCCTTGACAGGAGCAGTAGTCAGCCCCAGCATTTT. Protein sequence: CASSLDRSSSQPQHF. The chain uses TRBV18 and TRBJ1-5; D perhaps matches TRBD1 (6 bases). V was clipped by 6 bases and J by 6 bases, with 18 bases between them. CDR3 length: 15 residues. The germline V gene encodes CDR1 KGHSH and CDR2 LQKENI.

The CDR3 DNA reads as TGTGCCTGGACCCTTGCTAATGAAAAACTGTTTTTT. It is translated as CAWTLANEKLFF. V and J are TRBV30 and TRBJ1-4; no firm D call. Germline-derived CDR1 and CDR2 are GTSNPN and SVGIG (reference sequence). The V end lost 4 bases, the J end lost 3 bases, and 6 bases lay between the germline ends. CDR3 size: 12 residues.

The rearrangement joins TRBV30 to TRBJ1-6, with no clear D. The length of the CDR3 is 15 residues. V was shortened by 0 bases and J by 10 bases, with 16 bases between the two germline ends. The germline V gene encodes CDR1 GTSNPN and CDR2 SVGIG (reference sequence). Here the CDR3 reads CAWSVGGREASPLHF. In DNA form, the CDR3 reads TGTGCCTGGAGTGTAGGAGGCAGAGAAGCCTCACCCCTCCACTTT.

J is TRBJ1-5 and V is TRBV5-1, with D tentatively TRBD1 (6 bases). The germline V gene has CDR1 SGHRS and CDR2 YFSETQ. There are 14 residues in the CDR3. V was shortened by 0 bases and J by 7 bases, with 11 bases between the two germline ends. The CDR3 here is CASSLDQGLQPQHF. The CDR3 DNA follows: TGCGCCAGCAGCTTGGATCAGGGGCTCCAGCCCCAGCATTTT.

CDR3 sequence: CASSSVGTLNTEAFF. CDR3 coding DNA: TGTGCCAGCAGCTCCGTGGGGACACTAAACACTGAAGCTTTCTTT. The chain couples TRBV11-2 to TRBJ1-1, with a weak D call TRBD1 (6 bases). Germline assignment: CDR1 SGHAT and CDR2 FQNNGV. Trimming took off 4 bases at V and 2 bases at J, with 14 bases between the two ends. CDR3 size: 15 residues.

The genes are TRBV19 and TRBJ2-7, with unresolved D. V lost 11 bases and J lost 0, with 17 bases in between. Germline V gene data show CDR1 as LNHDA and CDR2 as SQIVND (reference sequence). The CDR3 is 14 residues long. The DNA for the CDR3 is TGTGCCCGAACGAGACGGCTGAGCTCCTACGAGCAGTACGTC. This codes for CARTRRLSSYEQYV.

The V gene is TRBV2, the J gene TRBJ2-7, with D unresolved. The length of the CDR3 is 12 residues. The V and J ends lost 6 bases and 7 bases respectively, with 13 bases between them. Looked up from germline, CDR1 is SNHLY and CDR2 is FYNNEI. In DNA form, the CDR3 reads TGTGCCAGCAGGTCGGACGGCATGGAGCAGTACGTC. Translated: CASRSDGMEQYV.

The V and J genes are TRBV5-4 and TRBJ1-5, with a possible D match to TRBD1 (5 bases). Germline loops: CDR1 SGHNT, CDR2 YYREEE (reference sequence). Trimming took 3 bases from V and 7 from J, leaving 14 bases between them. The CDR3 runs 14 residues. The CDR3 region is CASSSGPSMQPQHF. The CDR3 nucleotides are TGTGCCAGCAGCTCGGGACCGAGTATGCAGCCCCAGCATTTT. Full variable domain (remainder filled in from reference TRBV5-4 and TRBJ1-5): ETGVTQSPTHLIKTRGQQVTLRCSSQSGHNTVSWYQQALGQGPQFIFQYYREEENGRGNFPPRFSGLQFPNYSSELNVNALELDDSALYLCASSSGPSMQPQHFGDGTRLSIL.

The chain employs TRBV13 and TRBJ2-3; 11 bases fit TRBD2. V shed 3 bases, J shed 3 bases, and the junction held 5 bases outside the gene matches. The germline gives CDR1 PRHDT, CDR2 FYEKMQ (reference sequence). The CDR3 has 16 residues. The CDR3 region is CASSFRLAGRTDTQYF. The CDR3 DNA reads TGTGCCAGCAGCTTCCGACTAGCGGGAAGGACAGATACGCAGTATTTT.

This rearrangement joins TRBV5-5 to TRBJ1-6, with D possibly being TRBD1 (5 bases). The CDR3 spans 15 residues. The V and J ends lost 1 base and 7 bases respectively, with 12 bases between them. The germline V gene encodes CDR1 SGHKS and CDR2 YYEKEE (reference sequence). The CDR3 protein is CASSLFQGGNSPLHF. As DNA, the CDR3 is TGTGCCAGCAGCTTGTTTCAGGGAGGAAATTCACCCCTCCACTTT.

The chain joins TRBV5-4 to TRBJ2-1; 7 bases agree with TRBD2. The CDR3 runs to 12 residues. Trimming at V came to 3 bases and at J to 11 bases, leaving 5 bases not matched to a gene. Germline loops: CDR1 SGHNT, CDR2 YYREEE (reference sequence). The CDR3 DNA reads TGTGCCAGCAGCTCCCAGCGGGACCAGCAGTTCTTC. This gives the protein CASSSQRDQQFF. The entire variable domain, with the rest obtained from reference TRBV5-4 and TRBJ2-1, is as follows: ETGVTQSPTHLIKTRGQQVTLRCSSQSGHNTVSWYQQALGQGPQFIFQYYREEENGRGNFPPRFSGLQFPNYSSELNVNALELDDSALYLCASSSQRDQQFFGPGTRLTVL.

The gene calls are TRBV5-1 and TRBJ1-1; 7 bases are a match to TRBD1. With V trimmed by 4 bases and J by 11 bases, 11 bases remained unmatched. Germline CDR1 SGHRS, CDR2 YFSETQ. This CDR3 contains 13 residues. The CDR3 loop is CASSHRQGGEAFF. The CDR3 coding sequence is TGCGCCAGCAGCCACCGACAGGGAGGGGAGGCTTTCTTT.

The V gene is TRBV5-4, the J gene TRBJ2-5; D gene unclear. The CDR3 totals 14 residues. Trimming removed 0 bases at V and 2 bases at J, with 8 bases between. The germline V gene has CDR1 SGHNT and CDR2 YYREEE (reference sequence). This CDR3 reads CASSLAGSQETQYF. CDR3 DNA sequence: TGTGCCAGCAGCTTGGCAGGCTCTCAAGAGACCCAGTACTTC. Based on the CDR3 plus reference TRBV5-4 and TRBJ2-5, the full variable domain is ETGVTQSPTHLIKTRGQQVTLRCSSQSGHNTVSWYQQALGQGPQFIFQYYREEENGRGNFPPRFSGLQFPNYSSELNVNALELDDSALYLCASSLAGSQETQYFGPGTRLLVL.